This TCR beta chain was recorded in a study of shared clonotypes between healthy human individuals. The study, taken as a whole, reports: In general, naive subsets displayed greater estimated richness than memory subsets did.

Details on this clone: Its antigen is still unknown.

V lost 1 base, J lost 3 bases, and 19 bases lay in between. This CDR3 is built from 18 residues. Germline CDR1 SGHAT, CDR2 FQNNGV. Execution of the assay was at deep level. Genomic DNA per cell subset filled all wells of several immunoSEQ plates. Data came from immunoSEQ multiplex PCR; TCRdb stores just in-frame clones and leaves some out. The sample includes hundreds of thousands of clones, around 78% of them seen just once. Only Caucasian adults living in Nashville, Tennessee made up the donor group. The chain uses TRBV11-2 and TRBJ1-3; weak D call: TRBD1 (5 bases). The specimen was memory CD4+ T cells sorted from blood. Subset in this sample: CD45RA-negative fraction. The source is a woman aged 25 to 39 in good health. The CDR3 nucleotides are TGTGCCAGCAGCTTAGTTGAACCAGGGCGGTTTGGTGGAAACACCATATATTTT. Translating gives CASSLVEPGRFGGNTIYF.